This T cell receptor (beta chain) comes out of a study of blood T cell repertoires in COVID-19 (dated by TCRdb to 2020 to 2022). Broadly, across the study: Recovered participants in ImmuneRACE Cohort 3 were defined as having two consecutive negative NP/OP PCR tests, clearance from a healthcare professional, or resolution of symptoms. The samples were drawn from the first 160 participants of the ongoing ImmuneRACE study and from 950 to 1,500 subjects provided by 6 global collaborators. Where available, HLA class I and class II types were taken from metadata supplied by the sample provider and were not determined by assay-based typing. The dataset comprised deeply sampled blood TCRbeta repertoires from subjects exposed to, actively infected with, or recovered from COVID-19. A de-identified subject ID, COVID-19 status, age in years and sex were almost always included in the sample metadata. Collaborator samples came from the United States, Italy and Spain and covered acute and convalescent phases of COVID-19. The material from the prospective study consisted of cDNA or gDNA derived from T cells, B-cell-depleted T cells, or PBMCs. The repertoires were released in a freely available public database intended as a resource for research on the immune response to SARS-CoV-2. Results the study describes overall, beyond this receptor: Clinical and demographic metadata were provided uncurated, with the amount varying by source and participant.

Enrolling through a virtual design, the prospective study's participants ranged in age from roughly 18 to 100 years and lived across approximately 25 United States geographic areas. To assign participants to cohorts, the prospective study relied on clinical history that participants themselves reported in a screening survey and a study questionnaire. In the prospective study, whole blood, serum and a nasopharyngeal or oropharyngeal swab were collected from each participant by mobile phlebotomists. Over a roughly 2-month period, participants in the prospective study had the option of providing additional blood draws and questionnaires. Prospective study blood samples were shipped either frozen or at room temperature before DNA extraction. This clone was observed a handful of times. This clone's antigen is unknown. Base quality data are lacking; no much larger clone is found one base away. TCRbeta CDR3 regions were amplified from genomic DNA using the immunoSEQ Assay, a bias-controlled multiplex PCR. Per the authors' processing: Nucleated cell counts per sample were estimated from amplification of reference gene primers within the assay. Sequence reads were collapsed and filtered to measure the absolute abundance of every unique TCRbeta CDR3 rearrangement. For each sample, productive Simpson clonality was calculated as the square root of Simpson's diversity index across productive rearrangements. TCRdb's version of the immuneACCESS table is confined to in-frame rearrangements and falls short of the full clone set. An unresolved V gene accounts for under half of the shortfall where checked; the remainder is of unknown origin. V and J calls plus clone size are reproduced from that table; the DNA served to infer D and trimming. In all, the sample holds 330,000 or so clones, and more than 75% of those were seen once. The ten largest clones capture 1.9% of the sample.

From the germline V gene, CDR1 is MGHDK and CDR2 is SYGVNS. A distance of 15 bases separates the germline ends of V and J, which lose 3 bases and 6 bases respectively. Inclusive of the bounding cysteine and phenylalanine, the CDR3 is 14 residues long. Kept here is only the CDR3 DNA, which spans 42 bases and is read in frame from base 1. Source material: PBMCs or T cells enriched from blood (not recorded which). This TCR came from a man aged 35-49 years in a cohort exposed to, infected with or recovered from COVID-19 (not recorded which). The sequence joins TRBV25-1 to TRBJ2-7; possibly the D gene is TRBD1, per 6 matching bases. The CDR3: CASSDSDRFGEQYF. The bases read TGTGCCAGCAGTGACTCCGACAGGTTTGGCGAGCAGTACTTC.